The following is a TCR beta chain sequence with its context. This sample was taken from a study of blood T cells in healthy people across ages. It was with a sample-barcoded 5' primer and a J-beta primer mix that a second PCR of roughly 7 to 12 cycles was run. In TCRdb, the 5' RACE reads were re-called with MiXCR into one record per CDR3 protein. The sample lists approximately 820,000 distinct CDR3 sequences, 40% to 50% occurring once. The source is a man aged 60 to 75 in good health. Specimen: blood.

CDR3 in amino acids: CASSSFDRGVYEQYF. As DNA, the CDR3 is TGTGCCAGCAGTTCCTTCGACAGGGGAGTCTACGAGCAGTACTTC. V is TRBV12-3 or TRBV12-4 and J is TRBJ2-7, with TRBD1 matching over 8 bases. The V and J ends lost 4 bases and 3 bases, in that order; junction bases with no gene match: 8. The CDR3 length is 15 residues.